These 26 T cell receptor beta chains came from one sample sequenced in a study of beta chain features in type 1 diabetes. Points from the study as a whole: In every one of the four CD4+ subsets, TCRB CDR3s were moderately but significantly shorter in Type 1 diabetes patients.

Since all of the isolated RNA was reverse transcribed, expressed TCRB transcripts were what got sequenced. Repertoires were generated with immunoSEQ multiplex PCR, while TCRdb's copy carries only in-frame clones and drops some. The sample yields fewer than 300,000 clones, about 11% seen once. Their recognized antigens are unknown. The sequenced material came from naive CD4+ T cells from blood. All receptors come from a young man with type 1 diabetes.

The chain carries TRBV27 and TRBJ1-1; D ambiguous. Germline V gene sequence: CDR1 MNHEY, CDR2 SMNVEV (reference sequence). V lost 2 bases and J lost 2, with 6 bases in between. The length of the CDR3 is 13 residues. CDR3 bases: TGTGCCAGCAGTTTAAGGAGAAACACTGAAGCTTTCTTT. Translation gives CASSLRRNTEAFF.

This clone has a handful of counts. The chain is built from TRBV4-3 and TRBJ2-3; 13 positions match TRBD2. This CDR3 is built from 16 residues. Germline assignment: CDR1 LGHNA and CDR2 YSLEER. V lost 2 bases to trimming and J lost 4 bases; unmatched junction nucleotides: 3. The CDR3 region is CASSQTSGGAPDTQYF. The CDR3 nucleotides are TGCGCCAGCAGCCAAACTAGCGGGGGGGCCCCAGATACGCAGTATTTT.

V gene TRBV29-1 combines with J gene TRBJ1-3; D is unresolved. This CDR3 is built from 13 residues. Trimming stripped 6 bases from V and 2 bases from J, with 11 bases between. CDR1 is SQVTM, CDR2 ANQGSEA, per germline. The CDR3 DNA reads TGCAGCGTACGAGGAAAAGCTGGAAACACCATATATTTT. Protein sequence: CSVRGKAGNTIYF.

V is TRBV7-8 and J is TRBJ2-4, with D maybe TRBD1 (6 bases). Trimming removed 4 bases at V and 6 bases at J, with 10 bases between. Germline V gives CDR1 SGHVS, CDR2 FQNEAQ. The length of the CDR3 is 13 residues. The CDR3 protein is CASSSKDRNIQYF. The CDR3 DNA is TGTGCCAGCAGCTCGAAGGACAGAAACATTCAGTACTTC.

This clone was found a few times. J is TRBJ1-3 and V is TRBV5-4; no firm D call. This CDR3 contains 15 residues. The V and J ends lost 0 bases and 0 bases respectively, with 7 bases between them. Germline V gene sequence: CDR1 SGHNT, CDR2 YYREEE (reference sequence). CDR3 amino acids: CASSLEAVSGNTIYF. DNA for the CDR3: TGTGCCAGCAGCTTGGAGGCGGTCTCTGGAAACACCATATATTTT.

The chain recombines TRBV2 with TRBJ2-1, with 8 bases aligning to TRBD2. Trimming removed 8 bases from V and 9 bases from J; junction bases left unmatched: 9. The CDR3 is 13 residues long. In germline, CDR1 is SNHLY, CDR2 FYNNEI. The CDR3 DNA sequence: TGTGCCAGCGGACTAGCCCCTACACTTGAGCAGTTCTTC. Translation: CASGLAPTLEQFF. Based on the CDR3 plus reference TRBV2 and TRBJ2-1, the full variable domain is EPEVTQTPSHQVTQMGQEVILRCVPISNHLYFYWYRQILGQKVEFLVSFYNNEISEKSEIFDDQFSVERPDGSNFTLKIRSTKLEDSAMYFCASGLAPTLEQFFGPGTRLTVL.

This clone has more than one count but fewer than ten. The rearrangement links TRBV2 to TRBJ2-7; 9 bases map to TRBD1. Germline values: CDR1 SNHLY, CDR2 FYNNEI. With V trimmed by 5 bases and J by 2 bases, 7 bases remained unmatched. This CDR3 comprises 15 residues. The DNA for the CDR3 is TGTGCCAGCAGTTCCCCGGGACAGGGAACCTACGAGCAGTACTTC. It specifies CASSSPGQGTYEQYF.

This clone occurred a few times. The V call is TRBV7-3, the J call TRBJ2-1; D is undetermined. The CDR3 is 13 residues long. The germline gives CDR1 SGHTA, CDR2 FQGTGA. With 3 bases removed from V and 8 bases from J, the gap between germline ends came to 11 bases. CDR3 nucleotide sequence: TGTGCCAGCAGCTTTAATTCCGAGTATGAGCAGTTCTTC. Its protein is CASSFNSEYEQFF. Supplemented by reference TRBV7-3 and TRBJ2-1, the full variable domain reads GAGVSQTPSNKVTEKGKYVELRCDPISGHTALYWYRQSLGQGPEFLIYFQGTGAADDSGLPNDRFFAVRPEGSVSTLKIQRTERGDSAVYLCASSFNSEYEQFFGPGTRLTVL.

The chain combines TRBV4-1 with TRBJ1-6, with a possible D match to TRBD1 (5 bases). Germline-derived CDR1 and CDR2 are MGHRA and YSYEKL. The CDR3 is 15 residues long. V lost 1 base, J lost 11 bases, and 15 bases lay in between. DNA of the CDR3: TGCGCCAGCAGCCAAGGGGACTCAATGAACCCACCCCTCCACTTT. This sequence encodes CASSQGDSMNPPLHF.

The sample holds a few counts of this clone. The chain is built from TRBV4-2 and TRBJ2-7, with D tentatively TRBD1 (5 bases). Per the germline V gene, CDR1 is LGHNA and CDR2 is YNFKEQ. This CDR3 has 13 residues. Trimming left V 0 bases short and J 5 bases short, with 8 bases between. The CDR3 spells CASSQDGHHEQYF. CDR3 DNA sequence: TGTGCCAGCAGCCAAGATGGACATCACGAGCAGTACTTC.

The J gene is TRBJ1-1, the V gene TRBV27; D is ambiguous. V was clipped by 7 bases and J by 8 bases, with 17 bases between them. This CDR3 region has 13 residues. The germline V gene has CDR1 MNHEY and CDR2 SMNVEV (reference sequence). The chain's CDR3 is CASMRRERSEAFF. The CDR3 region has the DNA TGTGCCAGCATGCGAAGGGAGCGAAGCGAAGCTTTCTTT.

The chain links TRBV4-1 to TRBJ1-2, with 7 nucleotides matching TRBD1. The germline V gene has CDR1 MGHRA and CDR2 YSYEKL. The CDR3 totals 14 residues. Germline trimming cut 3 bases from V and 5 bases from J; bases unmatched to any gene: 6. The DNA for the CDR3 is TGCGCCAGCAGCCAGCAACAGGGGACTTATGGCTACACCTTC. Its protein product is CASSQQQGTYGYTF.

This chain connects TRBV6-5 to TRBJ1-6, with D perhaps TRBD1 (5 bases). Germline lookup yields CDR1 MNHEY and CDR2 SVGAGI. The CDR3 is 13 residues long. V shed 3 bases and J shed 10 bases, with 10 bases lying between them. In nucleotides, the CDR3 is TGTGCCAGCAGTTATGGAAGGGGATCACCCCTCCACTTT. As protein: CASSYGRGSPLHF.

The sample holds a few counts of this clone. CDR3 loop: CSVEDHRDRGGYGYTF. CDR3 nucleotide sequence: TGCAGCGTTGAAGATCACCGGGACAGGGGAGGCTATGGCTACACCTTC. The chain joins TRBV29-1 to TRBJ1-2; 10 bases are a match to TRBD1. Germline lookup yields CDR1 SQVTM and CDR2 ANQGSEA. The CDR3 length is 16 residues. V lost 0 bases and J lost 4; bases outside the gene matches: 8.

This clone was seen a handful of times. The genes are TRBV29-1 and TRBJ2-5, with 16 bases aligning to TRBD2. Germline CDR1 is SQVTM and CDR2 is ANQGSEA. Losses at the gene ends were 4 bases for V and 2 bases for J; bases not matched to a gene: 7. The CDR3 has 17 amino acids. This CDR3 is CSVGGPGLAGGQETQYF. The CDR3 DNA reads as TGCAGCGTTGGTGGTCCGGGACTAGCGGGGGGGCAAGAGACCCAGTACTTC.

In this sample, this clone turned up a few times. The chain employs TRBV18 and TRBJ1-2; 7 nucleotides line up with TRBD1. This CDR3 contains 15 residues. V was pared by 3 bases and J by 2 bases, with 6 bases of the junction left unmatched. From germline, CDR1 is KGHSH and CDR2 LQKENI. CDR3 sequence reads: CASSPLGQINYGYTF. In DNA form, the CDR3 reads TGTGCCAGCTCACCCCTGGGACAGATCAACTATGGCTACACCTTC.

This clone has more than one count but fewer than ten. This chain connects TRBV9 to TRBJ2-5; D gene uncertain. Germline V gives CDR1 SGDLS, CDR2 YYNGEE. With 0 bases removed from V and 5 bases from J, the gap between germline ends came to 8 bases. This CDR3 spans 13 amino acids. CDR3 nucleotides: TGTGCCAGCAGCGTAGACAGCTTGGAGACCCAGTACTTC. It translates to CASSVDSLETQYF. The whole variable domain, remainder taken from reference TRBV9 and TRBJ2-5, is DSGVTQTPKHLITATGQRVTLRCSPRSGDLSVYWYQQSLDQGLQFLIQYYNGEERAKGNILERFSAQQFPDLHSELNLSSLELGDSALYFCASSVDSLETQYFGPGTRLLVL.

The gene calls are TRBV9 and TRBJ1-2; a weak D match, TRBD1 (5 bases). Trimming pared 0 bases from V and 7 bases from J, leaving 10 bases between. The CDR3 runs to 13 residues. Germline V gene lookup returns CDR1 SGDLS and CDR2 YYNGEE. This chain's CDR3 is CASSVGQNTGYTF. Written as DNA, the CDR3 is TGTGCCAGCAGCGTAGGACAGAACACTGGCTACACCTTC.

This clone has only a few counts. The genes are TRBV5-1 and TRBJ1-2; D may be TRBD1 (5 bases). Trimming shortened V by 0 bases and J by 8 bases, and 14 bases separated the two germline ends. This CDR3 has 14 residues. Germline assignment: CDR1 SGHRS and CDR2 YFSETQ. The CDR3 is CASSLEGLNTGYTF. The CDR3 nucleotides read TGCGCCAGCAGCTTGGAGGGACTTAACACCGGCTACACCTTC.

This clone was seen a few times. The chain links TRBV5-1 to TRBJ2-3, with D hard to call. The V end was cut by 3 bases, the J end by 4 bases, with 18 bases between. CDR3 size: 16 residues. Germline CDR1 and CDR2: SGHRS and YFSETQ. DNA for the CDR3: TGCGCCAGCAGCTCTGCAGTGGGCGCCTTCGCAGATACGCAGTATTTT. It translates to CASSSAVGAFADTQYF.

This chain links TRBV10-3 with TRBJ2-1, with 8 bases fitting TRBD2. Germline V gives CDR1 ENHRY, CDR2 SYGVKD. V shed 0 bases and J 8 bases; nucleotides not matched to a gene: 12. CDR3 length: 17 amino acids. The CDR3 nucleotides read TGTGCCATCAGTGAGTCGGGAGCGGGGGCCTCTTGGGATGAGCAGTTCTTC. Translation gives CAISESGAGASWDEQFF.

The chain links TRBV2 to TRBJ1-5, with unresolved D. The ends were cut back, 3 bases at V and 5 bases at J, with 11 bases in the middle. The germline gives CDR1 SNHLY, CDR2 FYNNEI. The CDR3 runs 14 residues. In DNA, the CDR3 is TGTGCCAGCAGTGATGCAGATAAGTATCAGCCCCAGCATTTT. Its translation: CASSDADKYQPQHF.

The CDR3 region has the DNA TGTGCCAGCAGTGAACGCGGCGGGGAGTATAATCAGCCCCAGCATTTT. As protein: CASSERGGEYNQPQHF. V usage is TRBV2 and J usage is TRBJ1-5; D gene unclear. CDR1 and CDR2 from the germline V gene are SNHLY and FYNNEI. V lost 2 bases and J lost 4, with 15 bases in between. The CDR3 is 16 amino acids.

This clone appeared a few times. V usage is TRBV7-2 and J usage is TRBJ2-7, with TRBD2 identical over 8 bases. The germline V gene encodes CDR1 SGHTA and CDR2 FQGNSA. V lost 5 bases and J lost 1; bases outside the gene matches: 7. The CDR3 spans 15 residues. The CDR3 region has the DNA TGTGCCAGCAGCCGCAGGCGGGGGGATTCCTACGAGCAGTACTTC. Its translation is CASSRRRGDSYEQYF.

CDR3 in DNA: TGTGCCAGCAGCTTAGTAGGGGGGGACACTGAAGCTTTCTTT. Translation gives CASSLVGGDTEAFF. J is TRBJ1-1 and V is TRBV7-3, with D possibly TRBD1 on 6 matching bases. The V end was cut by 2 bases, the J end by 3 bases, with 10 bases between. The CDR3 runs 14 residues. The germline V gene encodes CDR1 SGHTA and CDR2 FQGTGA.

CDR3 sequence reads: CASSVDRVTGELFF. The CDR3 DNA follows: TGTGCCAGCAGCGTAGATCGGGTCACCGGGGAGCTGTTTTTT. The V gene is TRBV9, the J gene TRBJ2-2; D not certain. Germline CDR1 is SGDLS and CDR2 is YYNGEE. The CDR3 is 14 residues long. V was shortened by 0 bases and J by 4 bases, with 7 bases between the two germline ends. The variable domain in full, with the rest retrieved from reference TRBV9 and TRBJ2-2, is DSGVTQTPKHLITATGQRVTLRCSPRSGDLSVYWYQQSLDQGLQFLIQYYNGEERAKGNILERFSAQQFPDLHSELNLSSLELGDSALYFCASSVDRVTGELFFGEGSRLTVL.